This T cell receptor beta chain derives from a study of blood T cell repertoires in COVID-19. Study-wide background: The United States, Italy and Spain were the sources of the acute and convalescent COVID-19 samples.

The assay was immunoSEQ multiplex PCR, and TCRdb's table has in-frame clones only and misses some. This table holds about 110,000 clones, over 75% found once. V shed 2 bases and J 5 bases; nucleotides not matched to a gene: 11. CDR1 is MNHEY, CDR2 SMNVEV, per germline (reference sequence). This CDR3 has 16 amino acids. The material sequenced was peripheral blood. The receptor comes from a woman aged 80 or over with active or convalescent COVID-19. The chain carries TRBV27 and TRBJ2-7, with 8 bases identical to TRBD2. The CDR3 DNA sequence: TGTGCCAGCAGTTTAGAACCCGGGAGGGCCAGGAACGAGCAGTACTTC. Its protein is CASSLEPGRARNEQYF.